The clone carrying this TCR beta chain was counted a few times. Its specificity is unknown. A second PCR, run for roughly 7 to 12 cycles, used a sample-barcoded 5' primer plus a J-beta primer mix. With 12 random nucleotides, a template-switch adaptor tagged each individual cDNA molecule. TCRdb re-analysed the 5' RACE reads in MiXCR, keeping a single row per CDR3 protein. The table has approximately 1,700,000 distinct CDR3 sequences, around 42% seen once. This sample was taken from a study of blood T cells in healthy people across ages. General study findings and limits: A roughly linear age-dependent decrease characterized TCR beta diversity per million T cells.

Germline-derived CDR1 and CDR2 are SGHTA and FQGNSA. Trimming pared 5 bases from V and 6 bases from J, leaving 14 bases between. This CDR3 is 13 amino acids long. Drawing of peripheral blood yielded about 10 milliliters from each donor. Source material: blood. This chain connects TRBV7-2 to TRBJ2-7; maybe TRBD2 (5 bases). The sequence came from a human donor in good health. CDR3 residues: CASSQIIRGEQYF. DNA of the CDR3: TGTGCCAGCAGCCAGATAATACGGGGCGAGCAGTACTTC.